This T cell receptor (beta chain) appears in the sequencing data of a study of regulatory T cells in long-lasting Graves disease. Specified time point: newly diagnosed GD, antithyroid drugs for less than 3 months. Preparation of the TCR library used RNA extracted from PBMCs. J was trimmed by 4 bases and V by 5 bases; bases with no gene match: 13. This CDR3 is 16 amino acids long. CDR1 is SGHNT and CDR2 is YENEEA in the germline V gene. Assembly of TCR beta libraries relied on iRepertoire HTBI primers together with Arm-PCR of CDR3 regions. Each CDR3 protein gets one entry after TCRdb re-called the multiplex PCR reads with MiXCR. The sample holds fewer than 550,000 distinct CDR3 sequences, 16% seen once. These data were also reused for a study on T cells in Graves' hyperthyroidism and ophthalmopathy. According to that study: The authors deemed Graves' hyperthyroidism stable absent ophthalmopathy progression within 18 months.

This TCR was sampled from a woman between 18 and 29 years old with Graves disease. The chain carries TRBV11-3 and TRBJ2-5; 7 bases fit TRBD2. Material: peripheral blood mononuclear cells (PBMCs), obtained at new diagnosis, from a patient treated with antithyroid drugs. The CDR3 DNA sequence: TGTGCCAGCAGCCTCCCCTTTGCGGGAGTCGTAGAGACCCAGTACTTC. It codes for CASSLPFAGVVETQYF.